These 20 T cell receptor beta chains came from one sample sequenced in a study of a mutant IDH1 vaccine in newly diagnosed glioma. Sequencing was performed with immunoSEQ multiplex PCR; in TCRdb, only in-frame clones are kept and a portion is missing. The table lists 25,000 to 30,000 clones, approximately 84% of them singletons. No antigen is known for these receptors. Indicated time point: week 23, last vaccination. Vaccination used 300 ug of mutant IDH1 20-mer peptide per dose, with topical imiquimod. This material consisted of PBMCs, taken from a glioma patient whose treatment included an IDH1 peptide vaccine. These receptors were collected from a woman under 30 with glioma.

The V gene is TRBV7-9, the J gene TRBJ2-3, with D tentatively TRBD1 (6 bases). The CDR3 extends over 14 amino acids. CDR1 and CDR2 (germline): SEHNR, FQNEAQ (reference sequence). Trimming stripped 5 bases from V and 3 bases from J, with 12 bases between. The CDR3: CASSQGIRTDTQYF. In DNA, the CDR3 is TGTGCCAGCAGCCAGGGGATCAGGACAGATACGCAGTATTTT.

V gene TRBV11-3 combines with J gene TRBJ2-6, with D unresolved. The CDR3 covers 14 residues. Trimming took off 3 bases at V and 0 bases at J, with 3 bases between the two ends. Germline V gives CDR1 SGHNT, CDR2 YENEEA. The CDR3 bases are TGTGCCAGCAGCTTGGACTCTGGGGCCAACGTCCTGACTTTC. Translating it yields CASSLDSGANVLTF.

V usage is TRBV27 and J usage is TRBJ1-2; 12 bases map to TRBD1. V shed 5 bases, J shed 4 bases, and the junction held 8 bases outside the gene matches. The CDR3 is 16 amino acids. The germline CDR1 and CDR2 sequences are MNHEY and SMNVEV (reference sequence). CDR3 in amino acids: CASSERDRGQSYGYTF. CDR3 coding DNA: TGTGCCAGCAGTGAGCGGGACAGGGGGCAGTCCTATGGCTACACCTTC.

This clone showed up just a few times. The CDR3 DNA follows: TGTGCCAGCAGTGTCCGGGCGGGCACTGAAGCTTTCTTT. Protein sequence: CASSVRAGTEAFF. The rearrangement links TRBV6-6 to TRBJ1-1, with D unresolved. CDR3 size: 13 residues. Trimming took 5 bases from V and 4 from J, leaving 11 bases between them. From germline, CDR1 is MNHNY and CDR2 SVGAGI (reference sequence).

The chain carries TRBV7-2 and TRBJ2-3, with 10 bases that match TRBD2. Germline CDR1 SGHTA, CDR2 FQGNSA. The CDR3 is made up of 14 amino acids. V lost 4 bases and J lost 11; bases outside the gene matches: 9. In DNA, the CDR3 is TGTGCCAGCAGCTCGGGACTAGCGCAACCCAGGCAGTATTTT. Its protein is CASSSGLAQPRQYF.

This chain links TRBV14 with TRBJ1-2, with TRBD1 matching 10 bases. Trimming cost V 4 bases and J 0 bases; bases outside gene matches: 14. This CDR3 is built from 19 residues. CDR1 and CDR2 from the germline V gene are SGHDN and FVKESK. CDR3 DNA sequence: TGTGCCAGCAGCCCAACTCTGACAGGGGGCGTCGGTTCTAACTATGGCTACACCTTC. Its protein product is CASSPTLTGGVGSNYGYTF.

The CDR3: CASSILGEAGYNEQFF. CDR3 in DNA: TGTGCCAGTAGTATCTTGGGGGAGGCTGGGTACAATGAGCAGTTCTTC. The chain combines TRBV19 with TRBJ2-1; maybe TRBD2 (6 bases). Germline V gene sequence: CDR1 LNHDA, CDR2 SQIVND (reference sequence). V was pared by 3 bases and J by 4 bases, with 16 bases between. The CDR3 totals 16 residues. Full variable domain (rest looked up from reference TRBV19 and TRBJ2-1): DGGITQSPKYLFRKEGQNVTLSCEQNLNHDAMYWYRQDPGQGLRLIYYSQIVNDFQKGDIAEGYSVSREKKESFPLTVTSAQKNPTAFYLCASSILGEAGYNEQFFGPGTRLTVL.

This clone was counted only a few times. V gene TRBV30 combines with J gene TRBJ1-2; TRBD1 matches 7 bases. Trimming at V came to 3 bases and at J to 5 bases, leaving 6 bases not matched to a gene. Germline values: CDR1 GTSNPN, CDR2 SVGIG (reference sequence). The CDR3 has 13 amino acids. The CDR3 DNA is TGTGCCTGGAGCCCCCGGGACAGATATGGCTACACCTTC. Protein sequence: CAWSPRDRYGYTF.

The rearrangement joins TRBV5-6 to TRBJ1-2; a weak D match, TRBD1 (5 bases). The CDR3 totals 12 residues. The V end lost 6 bases, the J end lost 4 bases, and 10 bases lay between the germline ends. Germline-derived CDR1 and CDR2 are SGHDT and YYEEEE. CDR3 in DNA: TGTGCCAGCACCTCGGGGGTCTATGGCTACACCTTC. Protein sequence: CASTSGVYGYTF. The full variable domain, rest sourced from reference TRBV5-6 and TRBJ1-2, is DAGVTQSPTHLIKTRGQQVTLRCSPKSGHDTVSWYQQALGQGPQFIFQYYEEEERQRGNFPDRFSGHQFPNYSSELNVNALLLGDSALYLCASTSGVYGYTFGSGTRLTVV.

This clone was detected only a few times. This chain uses TRBV6-6 with TRBJ1-1, with D unresolved. The CDR3 extends over 10 amino acids. Per the germline V gene, CDR1 is MNHNY and CDR2 is SVGAGI (reference sequence). Trimming cost V 5 bases and J 2 bases, with 0 bases left between them. CDR3 coding DNA: TGTGCCAGCAGTAACACTGAAGCTTTCTTT. Translation gives CASSNTEAFF.

The chain couples TRBV6-5 to TRBJ2-7; 8 bases match TRBD1. With V trimmed by 0 bases and J by 5 bases, 6 bases remained unmatched. Germline CDR1 MNHEY, CDR2 SVGAGI. There are 15 residues in the CDR3. Here the CDR3 reads CASSYSGRGHNEQYF. The DNA of the CDR3 is TGTGCCAGCAGTTACTCAGGCAGGGGGCATAACGAGCAGTACTTC.

CDR3 DNA sequence: TGTGCCAGCAGAGAGTGGGGCGCGGATGAGCAGTTCTTC. Translating gives CASREWGADEQFF. V usage is TRBV2 and J usage is TRBJ2-1; tentative D call: TRBD1 (5 bases). This CDR3 is built from 13 residues. Germline CDR1 SNHLY, CDR2 FYNNEI. V shed 6 bases and J shed 8 bases, with 14 bases lying between them.

The chain employs TRBV6-6 and TRBJ2-7, with D perhaps matching TRBD2 (5 bases). Germline CDR1 MNHNY, CDR2 SVGAGI (reference sequence). The CDR3 spans 13 residues. V shed 8 bases and J shed 3 bases, with 14 bases lying between them. CDR3 bases: TGTGCCAGCGACGAGGGTCGGAACTACGAGCAGTACTTC. Encoded protein: CASDEGRNYEQYF.

The chain carries TRBV7-8 and TRBJ2-7; the D gene is possibly TRBD2 (5 bases). In germline, CDR1 is SGHVS, CDR2 FQNEAQ. Deletions cut 2 bases from V and 7 bases from J, with 9 bases between. The CDR3 sequence is 12 residues long. This CDR3 is CASSLSGFEQYF. The CDR3 nucleotides are TGTGCCAGCAGCTTATCGGGGTTTGAGCAGTACTTC.

This clone was observed once. The chain couples TRBV19 to TRBJ1-4; D is perhaps TRBD1 (6 bases). Trimming removed 3 bases at V and 8 bases at J, with 13 bases between. Looked up from germline, CDR1 is LNHDA and CDR2 is SQIVND (reference sequence). CDR3 length equals 14 residues. The CDR3 loop is CASSIRAGDEKLFF. The CDR3 DNA reads as TGTGCCAGTAGTATCCGGGCAGGGGACGAAAAACTGTTTTTT.

V usage is TRBV19 and J usage is TRBJ2-7, with TRBD1 identical over 9 bases. V lost 5 bases to trimming and J lost 3 bases; unmatched junction nucleotides: 8. The CDR3 is 15 amino acids. The germline CDR1 and CDR2 sequences are LNHDA and SQIVND (reference sequence). The CDR3 loop is CASSSDGTGIYEQYF. CDR3 DNA sequence: TGTGCCAGTAGTTCTGACGGGACAGGGATCTACGAGCAGTACTTC.

The rearrangement uses TRBV5-6 and TRBJ1-4, with D perhaps matching TRBD1 (5 bases). CDR1 and CDR2 (germline): SGHDT, YYEEEE. There are 16 residues in the CDR3. Trimming left V 5 bases short and J 6 bases short, with 20 bases between. CDR3 sequence (DNA): TGTGCCAGCAGTTTAACCGGCCGGGACGCGGATGAAAAACTGTTTTTT. Its protein product is CASSLTGRDADEKLFF.

The J gene is TRBJ1-2, the V gene TRBV11-3, with TRBD1 as a possible D gene (5 bases). The CDR3 length is 13 residues. Germline assignment: CDR1 SGHNT and CDR2 YENEEA. The germline V and J ends were trimmed by 1 base and 2 bases, with 5 bases remaining between them. CDR3 sequence (DNA): TGTGCCAGCAGCTTAGCAGGGAACTATGGCTACACCTTC. Translation gives CASSLAGNYGYTF.

The V call is TRBV25-1, the J call TRBJ2-3, with D possibly being TRBD1 (6 bases). This CDR3 spans 15 amino acids. Germline CDR1 MGHDK, CDR2 SYGVNS. Between the trimmed V and J ends, which lost 7 bases and 3 bases, there was a span of 17 bases. CDR3 bases: TGTGCCAGCACCAGACCGGGACATATGACAGATACGCAGTATTTT. Protein product: CASTRPGHMTDTQYF.

The chain couples TRBV2 to TRBJ1-1; D uncertain. Germline loops: CDR1 SNHLY, CDR2 FYNNEI. The ends were cut back, 6 bases at V and 3 bases at J, with 14 bases in the middle. The CDR3 extends over 14 amino acids. The CDR3 spells CASRMDYQDTEAFF. The CDR3 DNA reads as TGTGCCAGCAGAATGGACTACCAGGACACTGAAGCTTTCTTT.